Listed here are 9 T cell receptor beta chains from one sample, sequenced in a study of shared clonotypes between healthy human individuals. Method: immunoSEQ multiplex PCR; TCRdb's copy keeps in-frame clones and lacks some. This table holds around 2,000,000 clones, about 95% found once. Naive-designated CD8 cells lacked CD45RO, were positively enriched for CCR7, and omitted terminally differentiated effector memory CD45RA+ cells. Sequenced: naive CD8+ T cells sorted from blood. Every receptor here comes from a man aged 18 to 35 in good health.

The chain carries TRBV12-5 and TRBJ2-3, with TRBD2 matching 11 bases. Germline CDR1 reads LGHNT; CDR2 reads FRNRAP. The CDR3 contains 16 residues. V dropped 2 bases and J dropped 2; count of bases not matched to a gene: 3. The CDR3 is CASGLIAGGPTDTQYF. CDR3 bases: TGTGCTAGTGGTTTGATAGCGGGAGGGCCCACAGATACGCAGTATTTT.

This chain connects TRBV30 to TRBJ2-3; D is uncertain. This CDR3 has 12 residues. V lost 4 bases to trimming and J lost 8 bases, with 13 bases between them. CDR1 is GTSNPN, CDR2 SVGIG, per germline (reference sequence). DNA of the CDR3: TGTGCCTGGAAAGGGCCCGAGGCTACGCAGTATTTT. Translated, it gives CAWKGPEATQYF.

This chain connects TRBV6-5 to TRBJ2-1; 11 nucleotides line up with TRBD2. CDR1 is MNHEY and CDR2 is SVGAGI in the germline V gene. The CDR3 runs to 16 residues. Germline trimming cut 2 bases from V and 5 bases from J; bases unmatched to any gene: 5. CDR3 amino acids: CASSYAGTSGNNEQFF. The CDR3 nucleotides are TGTGCCAGCAGTTACGCCGGGACTAGCGGTAACAATGAGCAGTTCTTC.

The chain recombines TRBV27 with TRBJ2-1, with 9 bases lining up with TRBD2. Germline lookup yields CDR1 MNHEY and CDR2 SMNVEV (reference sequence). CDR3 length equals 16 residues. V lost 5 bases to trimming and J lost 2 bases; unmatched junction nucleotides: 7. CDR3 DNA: TGTGCCAGCAGTCCAGCGGGAGGCGAAACCTACAATGAGCAGTTCTTC. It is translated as CASSPAGGETYNEQFF.

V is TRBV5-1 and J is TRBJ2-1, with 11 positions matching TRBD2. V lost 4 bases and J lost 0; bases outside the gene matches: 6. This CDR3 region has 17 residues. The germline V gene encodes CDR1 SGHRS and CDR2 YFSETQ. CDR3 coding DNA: TGCGCCAGCAGCGTCCGACTAGCGGGAAGCTCCTACAATGAGCAGTTCTTC. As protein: CASSVRLAGSSYNEQFF.

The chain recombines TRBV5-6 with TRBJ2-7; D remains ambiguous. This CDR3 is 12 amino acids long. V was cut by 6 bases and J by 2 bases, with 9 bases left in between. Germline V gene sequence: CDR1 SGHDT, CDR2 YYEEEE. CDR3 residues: CASTSGPYEQYF. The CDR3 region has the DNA TGTGCCAGCACCTCTGGTCCCTACGAGCAGTACTTC.

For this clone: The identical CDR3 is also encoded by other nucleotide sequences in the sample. CDR3 DNA: TGTGCCAGCAGTTACGACGGATACTATGGCTACACCTTC. Translated, it gives CASSYDGYYGYTF. This chain links TRBV6-5 with TRBJ1-2, with no clear D. CDR1 and CDR2 (germline): MNHEY, SVGAGI. The CDR3 runs 13 residues. V dropped 2 bases and J dropped 3 bases, with 7 bases sitting between them.

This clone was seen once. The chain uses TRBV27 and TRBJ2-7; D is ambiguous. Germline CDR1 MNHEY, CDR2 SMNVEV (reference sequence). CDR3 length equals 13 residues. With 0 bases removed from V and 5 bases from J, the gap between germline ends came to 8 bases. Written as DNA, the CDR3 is TGTGCCAGCAGTTTATCAGAAGGCAACGAGCAGTACTTC. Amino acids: CASSLSEGNEQYF.

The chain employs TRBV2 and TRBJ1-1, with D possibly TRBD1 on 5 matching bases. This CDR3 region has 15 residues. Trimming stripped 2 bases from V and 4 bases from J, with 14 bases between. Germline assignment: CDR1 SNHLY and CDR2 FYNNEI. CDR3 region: CASSETGEGFTEAFF. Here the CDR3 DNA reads TGTGCCAGCAGTGAAACAGGCGAGGGGTTCACTGAAGCTTTCTTT.